The next 6 T cell receptor beta chains were all read from a single sample in a study of CD8 T cells in Susac syndrome. Roughly 0.45 to 1 ug RNA was reverse transcribed with random hexamers. TCRdb analysed the immunoSEQ multiplex PCR reads with MiXCR anew, one entry per CDR3 protein. The sample gives 70,000 to 100,000 distinct CDR3 sequences, about 93% of which show up once; over 0.25% is in the top ten. Sequenced material: CD8+ T cells from PBMCs. The source of these receptors is a human donor in good health.

This clonotype was recorded only once. This rearrangement joins TRBV5-6 to TRBJ2-1; unclear D gene. Germline CDR1 reads SGHDT; CDR2 reads YYEEEE. Trimming removed 3 bases at V and 4 bases at J, with 17 bases between. The CDR3 has 16 amino acids. This CDR3 is CASSSMLFSRYNEQFF. CDR3 DNA: TGTGCCAGCAGCTCAATGCTATTCAGTCGGTACAATGAGCAGTTCTTC.

This clonotype came up a few times. This chain uses TRBV15 with TRBJ2-7; the D gene could be TRBD1 or TRBD2 (5 bases each). Germline-derived CDR1 and CDR2 are LNHNV and YYDKDF (reference sequence). The CDR3 covers 15 residues. V was trimmed by 2 bases and J by 3 bases, leaving 14 bases between them. CDR3 in amino acids: CATSRSERGLYEQYF. DNA for the CDR3: TGTGCCACCAGCAGATCAGAACGGGGCCTCTACGAGCAGTACTTC. Together with reference TRBV15 and TRBJ2-7, the CDR3 gives the full variable domain: DAMVIQNPRYQVTQFGKPVTLSCSQTLNHNVMYWYQQKSSQAPKLLFHYYDKDFNNEADTPDNFQSRRPNTSFCFLDIRSPGLGDTAMYLCATSRSERGLYEQYFGPGTRLTVT.

The chain uses TRBV4-1 and TRBJ1-4, with no clear D. Per the germline V gene, CDR1 is MGHRA and CDR2 is YSYEKL. The V and J ends lost 1 base and 2 bases respectively, with 5 bases between them. The CDR3 runs 14 residues. CDR3 in amino acids: CASSQGATNEKLFF. The CDR3 nucleotides are TGCGCCAGCAGCCAAGGGGCGACTAATGAAAAACTGTTTTTT.

V usage is TRBV15 and J usage is TRBJ1-6; D uncertain. Per germline, CDR1 LNHNV and CDR2 YYDKDF (reference sequence). The length of the CDR3 is 15 residues. V was trimmed by 0 bases and J by 10 bases, leaving 13 bases between them. This CDR3 reads CATSRDRGKGSPLHF. In nucleotides, the CDR3 is TGTGCCACCAGCAGAGATCGAGGGAAGGGCTCACCCCTCCACTTT.

This chain links TRBV7-9 with TRBJ1-5; D uncertain. Looked up from germline, CDR1 is SEHNR and CDR2 is FQNEAQ (reference sequence). The CDR3 is 15 amino acids. The germline V and J ends were trimmed by 1 base and 4 bases, with 11 bases remaining between them. In DNA form, the CDR3 reads TGTGCCAGCAGCTTAGGGGGAGACGGAAATCAGCCCCAGCATTTT. This translates into CASSLGGDGNQPQHF.

The chain uses TRBV7-6 and TRBJ1-4, with 7 bases fitting TRBD1. This CDR3 has 14 residues. The ends lost 3 bases at V and 8 bases at J; junction bases unmatched: 6. In germline, CDR1 is SGHVS, CDR2 FNYEAQ. The CDR3 protein is CASSFGQVYEKLFF. The CDR3, as DNA: TGTGCCAGCAGCTTTGGACAGGTTTACGAAAAACTGTTTTTT.